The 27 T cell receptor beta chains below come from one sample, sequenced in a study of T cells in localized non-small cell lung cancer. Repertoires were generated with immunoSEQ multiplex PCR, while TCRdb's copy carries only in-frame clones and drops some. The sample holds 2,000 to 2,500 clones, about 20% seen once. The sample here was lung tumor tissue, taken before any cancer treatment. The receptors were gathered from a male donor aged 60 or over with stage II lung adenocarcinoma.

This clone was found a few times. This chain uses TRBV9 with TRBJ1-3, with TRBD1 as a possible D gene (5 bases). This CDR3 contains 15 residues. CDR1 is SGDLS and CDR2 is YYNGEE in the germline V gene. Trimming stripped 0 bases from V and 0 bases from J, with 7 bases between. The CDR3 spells CASSVGGTSGNTIYF. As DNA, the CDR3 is TGTGCCAGCAGCGTAGGCGGGACCTCTGGAAACACCATATATTTT.

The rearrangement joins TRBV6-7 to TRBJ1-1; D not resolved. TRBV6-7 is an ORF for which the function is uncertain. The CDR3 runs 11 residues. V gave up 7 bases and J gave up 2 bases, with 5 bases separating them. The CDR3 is CASTSNTEAFF. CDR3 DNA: TGTGCCAGCACTTCCAACACTGAAGCTTTCTTT.

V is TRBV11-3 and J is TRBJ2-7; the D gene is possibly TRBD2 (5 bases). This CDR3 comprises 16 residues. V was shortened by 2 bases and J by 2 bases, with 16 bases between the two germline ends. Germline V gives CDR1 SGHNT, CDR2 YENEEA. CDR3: CASSLRGPGKTYEQYF. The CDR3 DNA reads TGTGCCAGCAGCTTAAGAGGTCCCGGGAAAACCTACGAGCAGTACTTC.

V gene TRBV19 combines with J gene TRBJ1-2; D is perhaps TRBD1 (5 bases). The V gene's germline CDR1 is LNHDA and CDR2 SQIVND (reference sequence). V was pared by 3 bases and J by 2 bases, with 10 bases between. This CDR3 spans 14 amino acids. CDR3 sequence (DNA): TGTGCCAGTAGTATGGACAACCGCAACTATGGCTACACCTTC. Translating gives CASSMDNRNYGYTF.

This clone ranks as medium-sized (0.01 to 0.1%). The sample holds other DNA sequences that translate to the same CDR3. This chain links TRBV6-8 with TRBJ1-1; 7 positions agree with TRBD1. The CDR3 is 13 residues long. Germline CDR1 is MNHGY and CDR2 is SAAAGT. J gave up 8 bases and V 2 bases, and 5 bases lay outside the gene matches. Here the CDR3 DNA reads TGTGCCAGCAGTTACCGGGGACAGCGGGAAGCTTTCTTT. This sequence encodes CASSYRGQREAFF.

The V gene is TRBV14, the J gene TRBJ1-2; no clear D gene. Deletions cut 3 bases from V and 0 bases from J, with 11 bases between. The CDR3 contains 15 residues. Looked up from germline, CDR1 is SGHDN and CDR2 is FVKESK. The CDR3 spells CASSQLGPANYGYTF. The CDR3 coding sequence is TGTGCCAGCAGCCAGTTGGGTCCAGCTAACTATGGCTACACCTTC.

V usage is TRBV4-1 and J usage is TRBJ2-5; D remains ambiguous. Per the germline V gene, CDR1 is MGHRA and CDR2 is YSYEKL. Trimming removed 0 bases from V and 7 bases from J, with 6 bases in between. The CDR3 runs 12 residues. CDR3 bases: TGCGCCAGCAGCCAAGATGGGCGGACCCAGTACTTC. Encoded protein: CASSQDGRTQYF.

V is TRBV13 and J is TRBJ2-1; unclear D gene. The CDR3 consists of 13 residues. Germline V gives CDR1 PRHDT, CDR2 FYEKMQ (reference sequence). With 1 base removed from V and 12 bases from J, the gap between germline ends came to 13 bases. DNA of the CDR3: TGTGCCAGCAGCTTAGAGGGTCGAACGGGGCAGTTCTTC. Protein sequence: CASSLEGRTGQFF.

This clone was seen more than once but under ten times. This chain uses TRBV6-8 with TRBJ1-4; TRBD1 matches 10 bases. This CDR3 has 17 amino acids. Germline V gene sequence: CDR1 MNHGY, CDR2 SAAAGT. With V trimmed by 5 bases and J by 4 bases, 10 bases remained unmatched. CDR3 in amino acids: CASSPRQGAILNEKLFF. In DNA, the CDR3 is TGTGCCAGCAGTCCCCGACAGGGGGCGATCCTTAATGAAAAACTGTTTTTT.

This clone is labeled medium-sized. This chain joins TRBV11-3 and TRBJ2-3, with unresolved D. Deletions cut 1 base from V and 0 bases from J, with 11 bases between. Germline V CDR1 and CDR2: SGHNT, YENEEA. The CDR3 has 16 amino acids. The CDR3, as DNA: TGTGCCAGCAGCTTAGGAACCTTTGTTAGCACAGATACGCAGTATTTT. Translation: CASSLGTFVSTDTQYF.

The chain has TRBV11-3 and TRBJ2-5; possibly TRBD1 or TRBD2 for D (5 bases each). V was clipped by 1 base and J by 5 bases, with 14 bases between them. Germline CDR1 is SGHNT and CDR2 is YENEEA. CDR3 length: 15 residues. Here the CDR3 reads CASSLGGAGVETQYF. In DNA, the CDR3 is TGTGCCAGCAGCTTAGGAGGGGCAGGTGTGGAGACCCAGTACTTC.

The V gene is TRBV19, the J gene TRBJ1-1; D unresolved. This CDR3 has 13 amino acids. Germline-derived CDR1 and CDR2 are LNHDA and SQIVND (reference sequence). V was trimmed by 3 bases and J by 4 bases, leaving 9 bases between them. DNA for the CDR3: TGTGCCAGTAGTATCGGGGTGGGCACTGAAGCTTTCTTT. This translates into CASSIGVGTEAFF.

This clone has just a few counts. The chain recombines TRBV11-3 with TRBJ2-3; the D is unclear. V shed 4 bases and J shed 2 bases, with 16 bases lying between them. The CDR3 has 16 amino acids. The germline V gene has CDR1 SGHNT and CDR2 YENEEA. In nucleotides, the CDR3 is TGTGCCAGCAGCTCTGGTGTATCAGAAGTCACAGATACGCAGTATTTT. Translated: CASSSGVSEVTDTQYF.

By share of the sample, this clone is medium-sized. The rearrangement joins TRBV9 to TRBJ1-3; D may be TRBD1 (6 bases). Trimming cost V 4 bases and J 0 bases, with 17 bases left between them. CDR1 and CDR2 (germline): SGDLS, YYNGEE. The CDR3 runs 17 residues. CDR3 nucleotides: TGTGCCAGCAGCTTCCCCGGGGGCGGAAGCTCTGGAAACACCATATATTTT. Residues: CASSFPGGGSSGNTIYF.

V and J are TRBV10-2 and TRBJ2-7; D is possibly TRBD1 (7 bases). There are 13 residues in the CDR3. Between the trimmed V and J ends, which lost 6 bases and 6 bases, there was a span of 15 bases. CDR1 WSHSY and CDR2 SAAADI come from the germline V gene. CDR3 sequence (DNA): TGCGCCAGCAGGAGACAGGGACTGGGCGAGCAGTACTTC. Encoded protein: CASRRQGLGEQYF.

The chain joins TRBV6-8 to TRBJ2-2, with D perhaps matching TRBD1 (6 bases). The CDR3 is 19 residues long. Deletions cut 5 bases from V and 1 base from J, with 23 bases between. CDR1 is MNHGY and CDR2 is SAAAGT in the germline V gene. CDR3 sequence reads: CASSPHSGQGLGNTGELFF. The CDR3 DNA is TGTGCCAGCAGTCCGCATTCGGGTCAGGGGTTAGGGAACACCGGGGAGCTGTTTTTT.

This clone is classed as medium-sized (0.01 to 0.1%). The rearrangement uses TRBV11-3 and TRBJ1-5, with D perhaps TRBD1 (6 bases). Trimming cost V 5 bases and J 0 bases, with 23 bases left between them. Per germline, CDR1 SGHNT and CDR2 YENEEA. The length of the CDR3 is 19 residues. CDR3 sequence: CASSPRAGASGYSNQPQHF. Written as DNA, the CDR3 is TGTGCCAGCAGCCCCCGGGCAGGGGCTTCGGGTTATAGCAATCAGCCCCAGCATTTT.

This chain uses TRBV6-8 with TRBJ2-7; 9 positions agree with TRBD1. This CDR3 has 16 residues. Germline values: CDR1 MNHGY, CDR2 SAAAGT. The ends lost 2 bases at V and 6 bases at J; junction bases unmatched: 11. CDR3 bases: TGTGCCAGCAGTTACACGGAGGACAGGGGAGGATCCGAGCAGTACTTC. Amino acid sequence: CASSYTEDRGGSEQYF.

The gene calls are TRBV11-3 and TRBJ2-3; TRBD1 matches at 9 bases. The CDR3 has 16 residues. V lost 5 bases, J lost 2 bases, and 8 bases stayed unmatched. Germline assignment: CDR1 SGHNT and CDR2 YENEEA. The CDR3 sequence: CASSRTGVPITDTQYF. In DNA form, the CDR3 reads TGTGCCAGCAGCCGGACAGGGGTTCCTATCACAGATACGCAGTATTTT.

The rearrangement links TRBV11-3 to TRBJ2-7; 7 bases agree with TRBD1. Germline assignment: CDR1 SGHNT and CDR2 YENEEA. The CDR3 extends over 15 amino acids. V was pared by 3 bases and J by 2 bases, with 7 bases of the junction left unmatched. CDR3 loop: CASSFLRGQAYEQYF. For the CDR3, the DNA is TGTGCCAGCAGCTTCTTAAGGGGGCAGGCCTACGAGCAGTACTTC.

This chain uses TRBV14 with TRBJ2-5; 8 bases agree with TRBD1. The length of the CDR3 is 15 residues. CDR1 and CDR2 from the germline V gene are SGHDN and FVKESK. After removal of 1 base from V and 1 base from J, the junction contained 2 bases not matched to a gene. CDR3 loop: CASSQGDRGQETQYF. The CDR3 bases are TGTGCCAGCAGCCAAGGAGACAGGGGCCAAGAGACCCAGTACTTC.

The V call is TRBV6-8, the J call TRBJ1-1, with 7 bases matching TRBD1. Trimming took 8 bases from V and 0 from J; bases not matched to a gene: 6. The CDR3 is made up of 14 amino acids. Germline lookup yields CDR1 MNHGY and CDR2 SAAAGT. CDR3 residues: CASQGGAVNTEAFF. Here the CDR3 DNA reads TGTGCCAGCCAAGGGGGCGCGGTGAACACTGAAGCTTTCTTT.

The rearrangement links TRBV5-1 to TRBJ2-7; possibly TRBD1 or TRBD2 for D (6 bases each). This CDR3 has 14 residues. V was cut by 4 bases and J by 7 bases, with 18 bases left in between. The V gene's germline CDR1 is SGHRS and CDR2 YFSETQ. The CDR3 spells CASSTGGGGKEQYF. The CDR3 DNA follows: TGCGCCAGCAGCACCGGGGGCGGTGGGAAAGAGCAGTACTTC.

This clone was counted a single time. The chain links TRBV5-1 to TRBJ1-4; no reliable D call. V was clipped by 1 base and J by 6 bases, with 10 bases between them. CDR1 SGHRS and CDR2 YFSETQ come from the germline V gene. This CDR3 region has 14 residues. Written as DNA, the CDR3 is TGCGCCAGCAGCTTGCGACGTGAGGATGAAAAACTGTTTTTT. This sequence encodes CASSLRREDEKLFF.

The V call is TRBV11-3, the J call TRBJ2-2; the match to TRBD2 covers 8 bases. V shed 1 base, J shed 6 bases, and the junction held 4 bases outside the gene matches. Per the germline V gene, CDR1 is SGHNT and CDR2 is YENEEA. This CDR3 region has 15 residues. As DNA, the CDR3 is TGTGCCAGCAGCTTAGGGCTAGCGGGCCCCGGGGAGCTGTTTTTT. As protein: CASSLGLAGPGELFF.

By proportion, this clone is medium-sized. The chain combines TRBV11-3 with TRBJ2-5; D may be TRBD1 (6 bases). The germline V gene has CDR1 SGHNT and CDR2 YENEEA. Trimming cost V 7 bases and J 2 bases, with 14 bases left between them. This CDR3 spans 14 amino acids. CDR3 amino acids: CASIRDTLQETQYF. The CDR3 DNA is TGTGCCAGCATCCGGGACACACTTCAAGAGACCCAGTACTTC.

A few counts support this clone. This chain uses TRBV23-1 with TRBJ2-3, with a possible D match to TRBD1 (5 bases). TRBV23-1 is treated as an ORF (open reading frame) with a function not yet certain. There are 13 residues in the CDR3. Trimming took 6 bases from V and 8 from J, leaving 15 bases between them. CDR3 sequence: CASSQDGRGTQYF. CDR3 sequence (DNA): TGCGCCAGCAGCCAAGATGGAAGGGGTACGCAGTATTTT.